This TCR beta chain was sequenced for a study of CD8+CD57+ T cells in acquired aplastic anemia. Patients chosen for sequencing had shown CD8+CD57+ cell expansion by flow cytometry. Genomic DNA served as template for TCR beta VDJ and CDR3 profiling. TCRdb reprocessed the reads via MiXCR and lists one record per CDR3 protein. This sample carries 210,000 or so distinct CDR3 sequences, about half of them seen once, and the ten largest clones take nearly 20%. The V end lost 4 bases, the J end lost 11 bases, and 0 bases lay between the germline ends. In germline, CDR1 is ENHRY, CDR2 SYGVKD. There are 8 residues in the CDR3.

Sequenced sample: sorted CD4+, CD8+, or CD8+CD57+ T cells (not recorded which) from PBMCs. This sequence joins TRBV10-3 and TRBJ1-5; no definite D call. The sequence derives from a human donor with aplastic anemia. The CDR3 DNA follows: TGTGCCATCAGTGCCCAGCATTTT. Its protein product is CAISAQHF.